These 21 T cell receptor beta chains originate from one sample sequenced in a study of immune evolution from preneoplasia to lung adenocarcinoma. The table came from immunoSEQ multiplex PCR; TCRdb's copy has only in-frame clones and leaves some out. Among about 1,600 clones, roughly 21% were seen once, and the ten largest hold 8.5% to 10%. The sequenced sample was FFPE invasive lung adenocarcinoma tissue. Every receptor here comes from a person aged 45 to 69 with lung adenocarcinoma.

The CDR3 region is CATVESHTEAFF. CDR3 DNA: TGTGCCACCGTAGAGTCCCACACTGAAGCTTTCTTT. The chain employs TRBV18 and TRBJ1-1, with D uncertain. V was clipped by 10 bases and J by 3 bases, with 12 bases between them. CDR1 is KGHSH, CDR2 LQKENI, per germline. The CDR3 contains 12 residues.

This sequence joins TRBV7-9 and TRBJ1-2, with D hard to call. Germline values: CDR1 SEHNR, CDR2 FQNEAQ (reference sequence). The length of the CDR3 is 13 residues. Between the trimmed V and J ends, which lost 5 bases and 4 bases, there was a span of 11 bases. The CDR3 nucleotides read TGTGCCAGCAGCCCACCCGGGAGCTATGGCTACACCTTC. This sequence encodes CASSPPGSYGYTF.

The J gene is TRBJ2-6, the V gene TRBV28, with D unresolved. The germline gives CDR1 MDHEN, CDR2 SYDVKM. CDR3 length: 17 residues. The ends were cut back, 10 bases at V and 3 bases at J, with 22 bases in the middle. The CDR3 protein is CAIFGPPGGGGANVLTF. CDR3 sequence (DNA): TGTGCCATATTCGGGCCCCCAGGCGGCGGTGGGGCCAACGTCCTGACTTTC.

This rearrangement joins TRBV5-1 to TRBJ1-4; 10 nucleotides align to TRBD1. The germline V gene has CDR1 SGHRS and CDR2 YFSETQ. CDR3 size: 16 residues. The J segment lost 5 bases and the V segment lost 4 bases, leaving 8 bases of the junction unmatched. For the CDR3, the DNA is TGCGCCAGCAGCCGAATGGACAGGGGGAGGAATGAAAAACTGTTTTTT. It is translated as CASSRMDRGRNEKLFF.

A few counts support this clone. The chain uses TRBV9 and TRBJ2-1; 12 nucleotides line up with TRBD2. Per the germline V gene, CDR1 is SGDLS and CDR2 is YYNGEE. This CDR3 has 16 amino acids. V lost 3 bases to trimming and J lost 5 bases; unmatched junction nucleotides: 6. In DNA, the CDR3 is TGTGCCAGCAGCGACCGGACTAGCGGGACCAACAATGAGCAGTTCTTC. As protein: CASSDRTSGTNNEQFF.

The rearrangement links TRBV5-4 to TRBJ2-7; D perhaps matches TRBD2 (6 bases). The V end was cut by 3 bases, the J end by 3 bases, with 13 bases between. This CDR3 has 14 amino acids. CDR1 and CDR2 (germline): SGHNT, YYREEE (reference sequence). The CDR3 sequence: CASSSGGEDYEQYF. DNA of the CDR3: TGTGCCAGCAGCTCGGGCGGGGAGGACTACGAGCAGTACTTC. Full variable domain (remainder filled in from reference TRBV5-4 and TRBJ2-7): ETGVTQSPTHLIKTRGQQVTLRCSSQSGHNTVSWYQQALGQGPQFIFQYYREEENGRGNFPPRFSGLQFPNYSSELNVNALELDDSALYLCASSSGGEDYEQYFGPGTRLTVT.

In this sample, this clone turned up a few times. The rearrangement uses TRBV6-5 and TRBJ2-2; D is perhaps TRBD1 (6 bases). Germline assignment: CDR1 MNHEY and CDR2 SVGAGI. The CDR3 spans 13 residues. V was cut by 8 bases and J by 5 bases, with 12 bases left in between. In nucleotides, the CDR3 is TGTGCCAGCCATACAGGGCAGACCGGGGAGCTGTTTTTT. It codes for CASHTGQTGELFF.

The CDR3, as DNA: TGTGCCAGCAGCGTAGACGCAGACTCTGGAAACACCATATATTTT. Translation: CASSVDADSGNTIYF. The chain combines TRBV9 with TRBJ1-3; D unresolved. CDR1 and CDR2 (germline): SGDLS, YYNGEE. The CDR3 loop spans 15 amino acids. Trimming removed 0 bases from V and 0 bases from J, with 7 bases in between.

The rearrangement links TRBV5-1 to TRBJ1-1; D not certain. The ends were cut back, 4 bases at V and 1 base at J, with 8 bases in the middle. The CDR3 sequence is 13 residues long. CDR1 SGHRS and CDR2 YFSETQ come from the germline V gene. CDR3 in DNA: TGCGCCAGCAGCCTAAACAGGAACACTGAAGCTTTCTTT. It specifies CASSLNRNTEAFF.

The rearrangement links TRBV6-5 to TRBJ1-1, with D perhaps TRBD1 (5 bases). This CDR3 is built from 14 residues. V lost 0 bases and J 3 bases, leaving 8 bases between the germline ends. Germline V gene sequence: CDR1 MNHEY, CDR2 SVGAGI. CDR3 amino acids: CASSYSRGDTEAFF. The CDR3 DNA reads TGTGCCAGCAGTTACTCGAGGGGCGACACTGAAGCTTTCTTT.

This clone was counted between two and nine times. J is TRBJ2-7 and V is TRBV14; D gene unclear. Germline assignment: CDR1 SGHDN and CDR2 FVKESK. This CDR3 contains 13 residues. Trimming shortened V by 8 bases and J by 5 bases, and 16 bases separated the two germline ends. The CDR3 sequence: CASAEDATDEQYF. The CDR3 coding sequence is TGTGCCAGCGCCGAGGACGCCACCGACGAGCAGTACTTC.

V is TRBV4-2 and J is TRBJ2-1, with 7 bases that match TRBD2. CDR1 and CDR2 from the germline V gene are LGHNA and YNFKEQ. After removal of 1 base from V and 4 bases from J, the junction contained 13 bases not matched to a gene. This CDR3 spans 18 amino acids. CDR3 DNA sequence: TGTGCCAGCAGCCAAGCCTACCTCCTAGCGGTGCCTTACAATGAGCAGTTCTTC. It is translated as CASSQAYLLAVPYNEQFF.

This chain uses TRBV19 with TRBJ2-7, with D possibly being TRBD1 or TRBD2 (5 bases each). The CDR3 spans 15 residues. Between the trimmed V and J ends, which lost 6 bases and 2 bases, there was a span of 17 bases. Germline V gene lookup returns CDR1 LNHDA and CDR2 SQIVND (reference sequence). CDR3 DNA sequence: TGTGCCAGTAGCACACAAAGGGACCGAACCTACGAGCAGTACTTC. Amino acid sequence: CASSTQRDRTYEQYF.

CDR3 protein: CASSATSGTYNEQFF. CDR3 coding DNA: TGTGCCAGCAGCGCAACCAGCGGAACCTACAATGAGCAGTTCTTC. V and J are TRBV9 and TRBJ2-1, with D tentatively TRBD2 (5 bases). There are 15 residues in the CDR3. The germline V gene has CDR1 SGDLS and CDR2 YYNGEE. The V gene lost 3 bases and the J gene lost 2 bases, with 12 bases spanning the gap.

The sample holds a few counts of this clone. The CDR3 here is CASRMTANSYEQYF. The DNA for the CDR3 is TGTGCCAGCAGGATGACAGCAAACTCCTACGAGCAGTACTTC. The chain combines TRBV27 with TRBJ2-7; D is possibly TRBD1 (5 bases). Trimming removed 6 bases at V and 0 bases at J, with 12 bases between. Germline-derived CDR1 and CDR2 are MNHEY and SMNVEV (reference sequence). The CDR3 loop spans 14 amino acids.

This clone appeared a few times. The chain employs TRBV6-5 and TRBJ2-3, with 10 bases that match TRBD1. V lost 5 bases to trimming and J lost 3 bases; unmatched junction nucleotides: 5. CDR1 and CDR2 (germline): MNHEY, SVGAGI. The CDR3 extends over 15 amino acids. CDR3 nucleotides: TGTGCCAGCAGTAACCCGGGACAGGGGACAGATACGCAGTATTTT. Protein: CASSNPGQGTDTQYF.

This clone was recorded once. The chain joins TRBV27 to TRBJ2-1; D possibly corresponds to TRBD1 (7 bases). Germline CDR1 and CDR2: MNHEY and SMNVEV (reference sequence). The CDR3 has 15 residues. V dropped 3 bases and J dropped 10 bases, with 19 bases sitting between them. The CDR3 DNA follows: TGTGCCAGCAGTTTGGAGGGAGTGCACAGGGGAGAGCAGTTCTTC. It yields the protein CASSLEGVHRGEQFF.

The chain carries TRBV9 and TRBJ1-3, with D hard to call. Germline CDR1 SGDLS, CDR2 YYNGEE. Trimming took 5 bases from V and 1 from J, leaving 4 bases between them. The CDR3 contains 12 residues. CDR3 DNA: TGTGCCAGCAGGGGTTCTGGAAACACCATATATTTT. It specifies CASRGSGNTIYF.

This clone was seen a few times. The J gene is TRBJ1-4, the V gene TRBV19, with a weak D call TRBD1 (5 bases). CDR3 length: 14 residues. CDR1 LNHDA and CDR2 SQIVND come from the germline V gene (reference sequence). The V end was cut by 7 bases, the J end by 0 bases, with 9 bases between. The CDR3 here is CASNTRATNEKLFF. CDR3 nucleotide sequence: TGTGCCAGTAATACCAGGGCAACTAATGAAAAACTGTTTTTT.

The chain couples TRBV28 to TRBJ2-7; D is unresolved. The germline V gene encodes CDR1 MDHEN and CDR2 SYDVKM. V lost 6 bases, J lost 4 bases, and 13 bases lay in between. The CDR3 runs to 13 residues. CDR3 nucleotide sequence: TGTGCCAGCAGAATTCAAAAAGCTTACGAGCAGTACTTC. Protein sequence: CASRIQKAYEQYF. Drawing the rest from reference TRBV28 and TRBJ2-7, the complete variable domain is DVKVTQSSRYLVKRTGEKVFLECVQDMDHENMFWYRQDPGLGLRLIYFSYDVKMKEKGDIPEGYSVSREKKERFSLILESASTNQTSMYLCASRIQKAYEQYFGPGTRLTVT.

In its sample, this clone was seen a few times. The chain has TRBV7-7 and TRBJ2-2; TRBD2 matches at 7 bases. This CDR3 comprises 16 residues. V lost 5 bases and J lost 3; bases outside the gene matches: 9. CDR1 and CDR2 from the germline V gene are SSHAT and FNYEAQ (reference sequence). CDR3 amino acids: CASSAPSGMDTGELFF. CDR3 DNA: TGTGCCAGCAGCGCGCCTAGCGGAATGGACACCGGGGAGCTGTTTTTT.